Reported below is one TCR beta chain. The data derive from a study of blood T cell repertoires in COVID-19. About the research overall: T cells, B-cell-depleted T cells, or PBMCs supplied cDNA or gDNA.

Here immunoSEQ multiplex PCR was the method, and the copy in TCRdb shows in-frame clones only, minus some. The sample includes some 120,000 clones, approximately 84% seen only once; the top ten take roughly 12%. The CDR3 totals 13 residues. Trimming removed 0 bases at V and 5 bases at J, with 9 bases between. Germline-derived CDR1 and CDR2 are SGHRS and YFSETQ. The specimen sequenced was peripheral blood. The chain links TRBV5-1 to TRBJ2-7; D remains unclear. The clonotype originates from a human donor in a cohort sampled during active COVID-19. This chain's CDR3 is CASSLVTSDEQYF. The CDR3, as DNA: TGCGCCAGCAGCTTGGTCACGAGCGACGAGCAGTACTTC.